Shown below are 21 T cell receptor beta chains from a single sample sequenced in a study of T cell responses to AZD1222 COVID-19 vaccine. The protocol was immunoSEQ multiplex PCR, while the TCRdb copy is restricted to in-frame clones and leaves out a portion. The top ten clones hold 0.91% of a sample with about 130,000 clones, nearly 95% of them seen once. The sequenced sample was peripheral blood, obtained on day 0 of AZD1222 vaccination. These TCRs come from an adult in good health.

This clone was counted only a few times. The chain combines TRBV29-1 with TRBJ1-4; unclear D gene. Germline CDR1 reads SQVTM; CDR2 reads ANQGSEA. This CDR3 comprises 13 residues. V dropped 1 base and J dropped 7 bases, with 10 bases sitting between them. The CDR3: CSVEGPVGEKLFF. Here the CDR3 DNA reads TGCAGCGTTGAAGGTCCAGTGGGTGAAAAACTGTTTTTT.

This chain joins TRBV4-2 and TRBJ1-5; a weak D match, TRBD1 (5 bases). Germline lookup yields CDR1 LGHNA and CDR2 YNFKEQ. Trimming stripped 0 bases from V and 0 bases from J, with 9 bases between. The CDR3 is 16 amino acids. The CDR3: CASSQEWGNSNQPQHF. In DNA, the CDR3 is TGTGCCAGCAGCCAAGAGTGGGGGAATAGCAATCAGCCCCAGCATTTT.

The rearrangement links TRBV4-1 to TRBJ1-1; D is ambiguous. Germline loops: CDR1 MGHRA, CDR2 YSYEKL. This CDR3 contains 19 residues. Trimming shortened V by 1 base and J by 1 base, and 22 bases separated the two germline ends. DNA for the CDR3: TGCGCCAGCAGCCAAGGGCCACAGACCGGCTATCGGGGGAACACTGAAGCTTTCTTT. It encodes CASSQGPQTGYRGNTEAFF.

This chain connects TRBV3-1 (or the pseudogene TRBV3-2) to TRBJ1-1; tentatively, D is TRBD1 (6 bases). Germline CDR1 LGHDT, CDR2 YNNKEL (reference sequence). V was cut by 0 bases and J by 4 bases, with 15 bases left in between. The CDR3 extends over 16 amino acids. This CDR3 is CASSQDPTGIFTEAFF. CDR3 DNA sequence: TGTGCCAGCAGCCAAGATCCAACAGGGATTTTCACTGAAGCTTTCTTT.

The rearrangement joins TRBV10-3 to TRBJ1-2; 7 bases agree with TRBD1. V was clipped by 7 bases and J by 5 bases; unmatched bases: 7. The CDR3 spans 13 residues. Germline lookup yields CDR1 ENHRY and CDR2 SYGVKD. CDR3 in amino acids: CAITSDRAYGYTF. CDR3 in DNA: TGTGCCATCACCTCAGACAGGGCATATGGCTACACCTTC.

The chain recombines TRBV5-4 with TRBJ2-7; D not certain. This CDR3 region has 12 residues. V gave up 2 bases and J gave up 3 bases, with 6 bases separating them. Per the germline V gene, CDR1 is SGHNT and CDR2 is YYREEE (reference sequence). In DNA form, the CDR3 reads TGTGCCAGCAGCTTTAACAGCTACGAGCAGTACTTC. Amino acids: CASSFNSYEQYF.

This chain uses TRBV12-3 or TRBV12-4 with TRBJ1-6, with D perhaps matching TRBD1 (5 bases). Trimming shortened V by 1 base and J by 13 bases, and 11 bases separated the two germline ends. The CDR3 spans 13 residues. Written as DNA, the CDR3 is TGTGCCAGCAGTTTAGGTCGCAGGGAGCCCCTCCACTTT. Protein sequence: CASSLGRREPLHF.

The rearrangement uses TRBV9 and TRBJ1-3; 8 bases line up with TRBD1. The CDR3 consists of 16 residues. The germline V gene encodes CDR1 SGDLS and CDR2 YYNGEE. The V gene end was trimmed by 0 bases and the J gene end by 5 bases; junction bases not matched to a gene: 7. For the CDR3, the DNA is TGTGCCAGCAGCGTAGCCCCTCGGACAGGGAGAAACACCATATATTTT. As protein: CASSVAPRTGRNTIYF.

This sequence joins TRBV7-2 and TRBJ2-7; the match to TRBD2 covers 9 bases. The trim removed 4 bases at V and 1 base at J, leaving 5 bases unmatched. The germline CDR1 and CDR2 sequences are SGHTA and FQGNSA. The CDR3 runs to 15 residues. In nucleotides, the CDR3 is TGTGCCAGCAGCTATCTAGCGGGGTTATCCTACGAGCAGTACTTC. It is translated as CASSYLAGLSYEQYF.

Notes on this clone: Distinct nucleotide sequences in the sample also encode this CDR3. V is TRBV18 and J is TRBJ1-2; 8 positions match TRBD1. The CDR3 totals 15 residues. Germline V gene sequence: CDR1 KGHSH, CDR2 LQKENI. V shed 3 bases and J 3 bases; nucleotides not matched to a gene: 6. CDR3 sequence reads: CASSPRQGWDYGYTF. CDR3 DNA: TGTGCCAGCTCACCCAGACAGGGGTGGGACTATGGCTACACCTTC.

The V gene is TRBV7-9, the J gene TRBJ2-5; no clear D gene. CDR1 and CDR2 from the germline V gene are SEHNR and FQNEAQ (reference sequence). The CDR3 runs 11 residues. V lost 5 bases, J lost 8 bases, and 9 bases lay in between. The CDR3 sequence: CASSVQITQYF. The CDR3 bases are TGTGCCAGCAGCGTCCAGATAACCCAGTACTTC.

This sequence joins TRBV19 and TRBJ1-1; D might be TRBD1 (6 bases). Per the germline V gene, CDR1 is LNHDA and CDR2 is SQIVND (reference sequence). The CDR3 spans 14 residues. V shed 7 bases and J shed 1 base, with 13 bases lying between them. CDR3 region: CASTPGHANTEAFF. The CDR3 DNA reads as TGTGCCAGTACCCCGGGACACGCGAACACTGAAGCTTTCTTT.

The genes are TRBV9 and TRBJ1-1; D not resolved. Deletions cut 0 bases from V and 8 bases from J, with 11 bases between. The CDR3 extends over 13 amino acids. Germline CDR1 and CDR2: SGDLS and YYNGEE. Here the CDR3 reads CASSVGSSQEAFF. CDR3 sequence (DNA): TGTGCCAGCAGCGTAGGGTCCAGTCAAGAAGCTTTCTTT.

The chain links TRBV11-2 to TRBJ1-2; D may be TRBD1 (5 bases). V was shortened by 4 bases and J by 4 bases, with 13 bases between the two germline ends. The CDR3 sequence is 14 residues long. Looked up from germline, CDR1 is SGHAT and CDR2 is FQNNGV. The DNA of the CDR3 is TGTGCCAGCAGCTCAGACAGTACCCTCTATGGCTACACCTTC. Its translation is CASSSDSTLYGYTF.

V is TRBV4-1 and J is TRBJ1-6; D call uncertain. Trimming removed 0 bases from V and 8 bases from J, with 29 bases in between. The length of the CDR3 is 21 residues. The germline V gene has CDR1 MGHRA and CDR2 YSYEKL. The CDR3 reads CASSQEPGRERNKRPYSPLHF. In DNA form, the CDR3 reads TGCGCCAGCAGCCAAGAGCCCGGGAGGGAGCGAAACAAGCGCCCTTATTCACCCCTCCACTTT.

The rearrangement links TRBV19 to TRBJ2-2, with TRBD1 as a possible D gene (5 bases). V gave up 6 bases and J gave up 3 bases, with 8 bases separating them. From germline, CDR1 is LNHDA and CDR2 SQIVND (reference sequence). This CDR3 comprises 13 residues. Written as DNA, the CDR3 is TGTGCCAGTAGGAAACAGGACACCGGGGAGCTGTTTTTT. This encodes CASRKQDTGELFF.

The V gene is TRBV27, the J gene TRBJ2-1; tentatively, D is TRBD2 (5 bases). The CDR3 extends over 12 amino acids. Trimming took 4 bases from V and 8 from J, leaving 9 bases between them. Germline V gene sequence: CDR1 MNHEY, CDR2 SMNVEV (reference sequence). The CDR3 sequence is CASSSSGYEQFF. CDR3 in DNA: TGTGCCAGCAGTTCCAGCGGCTATGAGCAGTTCTTC.

This chain uses TRBV5-1 with TRBJ2-5, with 8 positions matching TRBD1. J lost 5 bases, V lost 5 bases, and 5 bases had no gene match. The CDR3 contains 13 residues. Germline CDR1 reads SGHRS; CDR2 reads YFSETQ. The CDR3 nucleotides read TGCGCCAGCAGGGGTCGGACAGGGGAGACCCAGTACTTC. Translation gives CASRGRTGETQYF.

CDR3 sequence: CASSFRRGTEAFF. Written as DNA, the CDR3 is TGTGCCAGCAGTTTTCGAAGGGGCACTGAAGCTTTCTTT. This chain uses TRBV12-3 or TRBV12-4 with TRBJ1-1, with D perhaps matching TRBD1 (5 bases). Trimming left V 3 bases short and J 4 bases short, with 9 bases between. The CDR3 runs to 13 residues.

V gene TRBV7-8 combines with J gene TRBJ2-1; 9 nucleotides match TRBD2. J lost 8 bases, V lost 5 bases, and 16 bases had no gene match. CDR1 and CDR2 (germline): SGHVS, FQNEAQ. This CDR3 comprises 17 residues. CDR3 nucleotides: TGTGCCAGCAGCCTCCCTGGGGGGCTAGCGGGATGGGATGAGCAGTTCTTC. Protein sequence: CASSLPGGLAGWDEQFF.

DNA of the CDR3: TGTGCCACCAGTGCGTCTAGCGGGGACCTTAGACTCTCTGGGGCCAACGTCCTGACTTTC. This sequence encodes CATSASSGDLRLSGANVLTF. This chain uses TRBV24-1 with TRBJ2-6, with 9 nucleotides matching TRBD2. With 5 bases clipped from V and 0 bases from J, the junction kept 13 bases outside the gene matches. Germline CDR1 reads KGHDR; CDR2 reads SFDVKD. This CDR3 is built from 20 residues.